The 18 T cell receptor beta chains below were found in one sample sequenced in a study of blood T cell repertoires in COVID-19. Repertoires were generated with immunoSEQ multiplex PCR, while TCRdb's copy carries only in-frame clones and drops some. The sample carries approximately 100,000 clones, 75% to 90% recorded once. The sequencing input was peripheral blood. Source of these receptors: a human donor in a cohort sampled during active COVID-19.

CDR3 amino acids: CASRAIGTGSTEAFF. In DNA form, the CDR3 reads TGTGCCAGCAGGGCGATTGGGACAGGGAGTACTGAAGCTTTCTTT. The gene calls are TRBV11-2 and TRBJ1-1, with 9 bases matching TRBD1. The CDR3 is made up of 15 amino acids. Per germline, CDR1 SGHAT and CDR2 FQNNGV. Trimming removed 6 bases from V and 5 bases from J; junction bases left unmatched: 10.

This clone appeared a single time. The chain combines TRBV24-1 with TRBJ2-7, with 7 nucleotides matching TRBD1. J was trimmed by 4 bases and V by 5 bases; bases with no gene match: 16. Germline V gives CDR1 KGHDR, CDR2 SFDVKD. This CDR3 spans 17 amino acids. The CDR3 bases are TGTGCCACCAGTGCATTCGTCTTCCAGGGGGTAGGGTACGAGCAGTACTTC. It is translated as CATSAFVFQGVGYEQYF.

The gene calls are TRBV3-1 (or the pseudogene TRBV3-2) and TRBJ2-3; the D is unclear. The CDR3 loop spans 13 amino acids. Trimming left V 2 bases short and J 1 base short, with 4 bases between. Germline-derived CDR1 and CDR2 are LGHDT and YNNKEL (reference sequence). CDR3 loop: CASSQSGTDTQYF. In nucleotides, the CDR3 is TGTGCCAGCAGCCAATCGGGCACAGATACGCAGTATTTT.

The chain combines TRBV7-2 with TRBJ2-6, with 7 bases identical to TRBD1. CDR1 is SGHTA and CDR2 is FQGNSA in the germline V gene. V dropped 5 bases and J dropped 0; count of bases not matched to a gene: 7. The CDR3 extends over 17 amino acids. As DNA, the CDR3 is TGTGCCAGCAGCCTAGACAGGGTGGCCTCTGGGGCCAACGTCCTGACTTTC. Translation gives CASSLDRVASGANVLTF.

This chain connects TRBV6-5 to TRBJ2-2, with 10 bases that match TRBD1. V shed 4 bases, J shed 11 bases, and the junction held 13 bases outside the gene matches. In germline, CDR1 is MNHEY, CDR2 SVGAGI. The CDR3 has 16 amino acids. CDR3 sequence reads: CASSSARDRGVNELFF. In DNA form, the CDR3 reads TGTGCCAGCAGTTCCGCCCGGGACAGGGGCGTAAATGAGCTGTTTTTT.

CDR3 coding DNA: TGTGCCATCAGTGTGACAGCCACAGATACGCAGTATTTT. Translated, it gives CAISVTATDTQYF. The chain couples TRBV10-3 to TRBJ2-3, with D possibly TRBD1 on 5 matching bases. CDR1 and CDR2 from the germline V gene are ENHRY and SYGVKD. The V and J ends lost 4 bases and 2 bases respectively, with 7 bases between them. CDR3 length: 13 residues.

The chain couples TRBV6-2 or TRBV6-3 to TRBJ2-7; TRBD1 aligns across 8 bases. Germline CDR1 and CDR2: MNHEY and SVGEGT. The CDR3 contains 18 residues. The trim removed 5 bases at V and 1 base at J, leaving 16 bases unmatched. CDR3 nucleotide sequence: TGTGCCAGCAGTGCATCTCTTGGACAGGGCGGAAGGTCCTACGAGCAGTACTTC. Translation gives CASSASLGQGGRSYEQYF.

The CDR3 sequence is CASSYNSGSTYEQYF. CDR3 sequence (DNA): TGTGCCAGCAGTTACAATTCTGGCAGTACCTACGAGCAGTACTTC. The V and J genes are TRBV6-5 and TRBJ2-7; D ambiguous. V lost 2 bases and J lost 2, with 13 bases in between. The V gene's germline CDR1 is MNHEY and CDR2 SVGAGI. The CDR3 consists of 15 residues.

The chain couples TRBV7-8 to TRBJ2-7; tentatively, D is TRBD1 (5 bases). The CDR3 runs 15 residues. Per germline, CDR1 SGHVS and CDR2 FQNEAQ. V gave up 5 bases and J gave up 3 bases, with 17 bases separating them. Here the CDR3 DNA reads TGTGCCAGCAGCGCCTCTATGGGGCGGAACTACGAGCAGTACTTC. It codes for CASSASMGRNYEQYF.

This clone was observed a single time. The rearrangement uses TRBV18 and TRBJ2-5; D possibly corresponds to TRBD1 (6 bases). V dropped 5 bases and J dropped 1 base, with 14 bases sitting between them. CDR3 length: 15 amino acids. Germline CDR1 is KGHSH and CDR2 is LQKENI. The chain's CDR3 is CASSMDRVVQETQYF. The CDR3 DNA sequence: TGTGCCAGCTCAATGGACAGAGTTGTCCAAGAGACCCAGTACTTC.

The chain joins TRBV29-1 to TRBJ2-7; 9 bases map to TRBD1. This CDR3 has 16 residues. The V segment lost 6 bases and the J segment 6 bases; nucleotides outside the gene matches: 18. Germline V lookup: CDR1 SQVTM, CDR2 ANQGSEA. CDR3 bases: TGCAGCGTGGGGACCGGGACAGGGCTCCTATCCGGCGAGCAGTACTTC. Its protein is CSVGTGTGLLSGEQYF.

The chain employs TRBV29-1 and TRBJ2-7, with D perhaps TRBD1 (6 bases). V lost 6 bases, J lost 6 bases, and 12 bases lay in between. In germline, CDR1 is SQVTM, CDR2 ANQGSEA. CDR3 size: 11 residues. CDR3 DNA sequence: TGCAGCGTATTCACAGGGATCGAGCAGTACTTC. This sequence encodes CSVFTGIEQYF.

V is TRBV12-3 or TRBV12-4 and J is TRBJ1-2; D is ambiguous. Between the trimmed V and J ends, which lost 6 bases and 4 bases, there was a span of 6 bases. CDR3 length: 11 amino acids. CDR3 residues: CASSRSYGYTF. Here the CDR3 DNA reads TGTGCCAGCAGCAGGTCCTATGGCTACACCTTC.

The chain uses TRBV5-8 and TRBJ2-7, with D possibly TRBD1 on 5 matching bases. This CDR3 spans 14 amino acids. V was shortened by 4 bases and J by 5 bases, with 16 bases between the two germline ends. Per the germline V gene, CDR1 is SGHTS and CDR2 is YDEGEE. CDR3 DNA: TGTGCCAGCAGCGCCACCGAAGGGGCCCACGAGCAGTACTTC. Residues: CASSATEGAHEQYF.

The chain recombines TRBV3-1 (or the pseudogene TRBV3-2) with TRBJ2-3; 7 bases match TRBD2. V lost 2 bases and J lost 6; bases outside the gene matches: 8. There are 15 residues in the CDR3. The V gene's germline CDR1 is LGHDT and CDR2 YNNKEL (reference sequence). The CDR3 DNA follows: TGTGCCAGCAGCCAAAGAGCGGGGTCGGCGGATACGCAGTATTTT. Residues: CASSQRAGSADTQYF.

The chain is built from TRBV6-5 and TRBJ1-4, with a possible D match to TRBD1 (5 bases). The CDR3 runs 13 residues. Germline CDR1 is MNHEY and CDR2 is SVGAGI. V shed 6 bases and J shed 8 bases, with 13 bases lying between them. The CDR3 sequence is CASRANRGEKLFF. In DNA, the CDR3 is TGTGCCAGCAGGGCTAATAGGGGAGAAAAACTGTTTTTT.

The gene calls are TRBV5-4 and TRBJ1-2; 7 nucleotides agree with TRBD1. CDR1 and CDR2 (germline): SGHNT, YYREEE (reference sequence). CDR3 size: 14 residues. J gave up 8 bases and V 5 bases, and 12 bases lay outside the gene matches. CDR3 sequence (DNA): TGTGCCAGCAGTCCAGGGGGGACGGCGGAGGGCTACACCTTC. Its protein is CASSPGGTAEGYTF.

In this sample, this clone turned up a few times. This CDR3 reads CASSPSTGVSGNTIYF. The CDR3 nucleotides read TGTGCCAGCTCACCCTCGACAGGAGTCTCTGGAAACACCATATATTTT. The V and J genes are TRBV18 and TRBJ1-3; a weak D match, TRBD1 (6 bases). In germline, CDR1 is KGHSH, CDR2 LQKENI. The V end lost 3 bases, the J end lost 0 bases, and 12 bases lay between the germline ends. The CDR3 is 16 residues long.